This T cell receptor (beta chain) was retrieved from a study of blood T cell repertoires in COVID-19 (dated by TCRdb to about 2020). For the wider study: The collaborator samples originated in the United States, Italy and Spain and spanned the acute and convalescent phases of COVID-19. The prospective study material was composed of cDNA or gDNA derived from T cells, B-cell-depleted T cells, or PBMCs. Subjects who had been exposed to COVID-19, were actively infected with it, or had recovered from it provided the deeply sampled blood TCRbeta repertoires that made up the dataset. The repertoires were made available in a free public database intended to serve as a resource for research on the immune response to SARS-CoV-2. The samples were drawn from the first 160 participants of the ongoing ImmuneRACE study and from over 950 subjects provided by 6 global collaborators. A de-identified subject ID, COVID-19 status, age in years and sex were almost always included in the sample metadata. Where available, HLA class I and class II types were obtained from metadata supplied by the sample provider rather than from assay-based typing.

This clone was picked up a small number of times. Its antigen remains undetermined. Base quality data are lacking; no much larger clone is found one base away. Study-wide conclusions, independent of this receptor: How much clinical and demographic metadata was included differed by source and by participant, and the metadata was provided uncurated.

Trimming removed 3 bases from V and 0 bases from J, leaving 12 bases between the germline ends. Looking up the germline V gene (reference sequence) yields CDR1 MNHEY and CDR2 SMNVEV. The CDR3 sequence holds 17 residues, the cysteine and phenylalanine included. Left in the record is the CDR3 DNA by itself, 51 bases read in frame from the first base. The immunoSEQ Assay, a bias-controlled multiplex PCR, was used to amplify TCRbeta CDR3 regions from genomic DNA. From the authors' description of their analysis: Within the assay, amplification of reference gene primers was used to estimate how many nucleated cells each sample contained. To quantify the absolute abundance of each unique TCRbeta CDR3 rearrangement, sequence reads were collapsed and filtered. Productive Simpson clonality was computed per sample as the square root of Simpson's diversity index over productive rearrangements. TCRdb took this table from immuneACCESS and kept in-frame rearrangements with V and J called. Such tables lack part of the clones; where checked against another copy, unresolved V genes explain under half of the gap, and the rest is unexplained. Clonal size and the V and J genes are those of that table, whereas D and trimming came from the DNA. This sample has about 210,000 clones in its table, and about 82% of those were observed once. The ten largest clones capture about 2.5% of the sample.

In Seattle, one collaborating source enrolled patients while the infection was active and tracked those patients longitudinally over the course of disease. Each collaborating institution followed its own protocols to collect whole blood in K2EDTA tubes. For TCRbeta analysis, collaborator samples were shipped as frozen whole blood, as isolated PBMCs, or as DNA extracted from either sample type. Sequencing was carried out using peripheral blood. The receptor was isolated from a woman in her 70s with COVID-19, enrolled during active disease. The rearranged chain carries TRBV27 and TRBJ2-6; no D gene call is confident. The CDR3: CASSFRVWSSGANVLTF. The nucleotide sequence is given as TGTGCCAGCAGTTTTCGGGTCTGGAGCTCTGGGGCCAACGTCCTGACTTTC.